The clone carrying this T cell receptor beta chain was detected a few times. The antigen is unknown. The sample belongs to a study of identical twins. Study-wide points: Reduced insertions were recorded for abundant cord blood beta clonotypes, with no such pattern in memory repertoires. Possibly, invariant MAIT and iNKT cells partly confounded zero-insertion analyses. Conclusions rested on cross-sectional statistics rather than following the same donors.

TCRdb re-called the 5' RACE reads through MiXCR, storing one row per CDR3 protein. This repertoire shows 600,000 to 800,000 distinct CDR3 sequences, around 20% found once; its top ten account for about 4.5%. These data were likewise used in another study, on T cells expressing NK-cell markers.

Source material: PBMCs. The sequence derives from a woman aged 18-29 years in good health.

This CDR3 is CATSWPGATTGANVLTF. The CDR3 DNA reads as TGTGCCACCAGTTGGCCGGGGGCAACGACAGGGGCCAACGTCCTGACTTTC. The rearrangement uses TRBV15 and TRBJ2-6; perhaps D is TRBD1 or TRBD2 (6 bases each). V lost 6 bases, J lost 4 bases, and 19 bases lay in between. Germline CDR1 and CDR2: LNHNV and YYDKDF (reference sequence). This CDR3 contains 17 residues.